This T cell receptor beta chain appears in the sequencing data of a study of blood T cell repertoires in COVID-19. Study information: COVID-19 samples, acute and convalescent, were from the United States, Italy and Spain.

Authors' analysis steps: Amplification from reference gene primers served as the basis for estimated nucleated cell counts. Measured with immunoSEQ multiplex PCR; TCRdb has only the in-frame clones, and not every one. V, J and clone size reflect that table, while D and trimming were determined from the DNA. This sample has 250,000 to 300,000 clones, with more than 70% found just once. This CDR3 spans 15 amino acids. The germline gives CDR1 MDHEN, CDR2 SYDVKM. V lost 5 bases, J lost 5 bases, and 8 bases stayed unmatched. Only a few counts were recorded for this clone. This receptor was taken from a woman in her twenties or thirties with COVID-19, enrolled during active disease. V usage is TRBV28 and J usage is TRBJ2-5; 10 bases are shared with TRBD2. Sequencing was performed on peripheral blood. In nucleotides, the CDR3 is TGTGCCAGCAGTCTCCCTCTAGCGGGAGTGGAGACCCAGTACTTC. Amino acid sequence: CASSLPLAGVETQYF.